One sample yielded the 32 T cell receptor beta chains listed below, sequenced in a study of cytomegalovirus exposure and HLA in healthy donors. The primer mix had 60 Vbeta and 13 Jbeta primers. Measured with immunoSEQ multiplex PCR; TCRdb has only the in-frame clones, and not every one. The sample records about 84,000 clones, 78% being singletons. The material sequenced was PBMCs. These receptor sequences come from a male donor in good health and CMV-seropositive.

The chain joins TRBV28 to TRBJ1-2; maybe TRBD1 (5 bases). The germline CDR1 and CDR2 sequences are MDHEN and SYDVKM. Deletions cut 3 bases from V and 5 bases from J, with 13 bases between. The CDR3 consists of 14 residues. CDR3 sequence: CASSLDPKGYGYTF. In DNA, the CDR3 is TGTGCCAGCAGTTTGGACCCGAAGGGGTATGGCTACACCTTC.

The rearrangement links TRBV28 to TRBJ2-7, with 7 nucleotides matching TRBD1. The germline V gene encodes CDR1 MDHEN and CDR2 SYDVKM. The ends lost 10 bases at V and 4 bases at J; junction bases unmatched: 13. This CDR3 is built from 14 residues. CDR3 sequence: CAILRRQGAYEQYF. In DNA, the CDR3 is TGTGCCATCTTGAGAAGACAGGGAGCTTACGAGCAGTACTTC.

V usage is TRBV30 and J usage is TRBJ2-1, with 11 nucleotides matching TRBD2. The CDR3 runs 16 residues. Germline V lookup: CDR1 GTSNPN, CDR2 SVGIG (reference sequence). Trimming removed 3 bases from V and 4 bases from J; junction bases left unmatched: 8. CDR3 loop: CAWRPLAGGVYNEQFF. CDR3 nucleotides: TGTGCCTGGAGGCCATTAGCGGGAGGGGTTTACAATGAGCAGTTCTTC.

The CDR3, as DNA: TGTGCCAGCAGCCGACTAGCGTCATTTTCGGAGCAGTTCTTC. It encodes CASSRLASFSEQFF. This chain connects TRBV2 to TRBJ2-1; 8 bases line up with TRBD2. The germline V gene has CDR1 SNHLY and CDR2 FYNNEI. Unmatched junction bases numbered 11, after V lost 6 bases and J lost 10 bases. The CDR3 extends over 14 amino acids.

The chain employs TRBV5-1 and TRBJ2-5; 9 nucleotides match TRBD1. CDR3 length: 15 residues. The germline V gene has CDR1 SGHRS and CDR2 YFSETQ. With V trimmed by 4 bases and J by 3 bases, 7 bases remained unmatched. CDR3 in amino acids: CASSGGTGWKETQYF. The DNA of the CDR3 is TGCGCCAGCAGCGGAGGGACAGGGTGGAAAGAGACCCAGTACTTC. The whole variable domain, remainder taken from reference TRBV5-1 and TRBJ2-5, is KAGVTQTPRYLIKTRGQQVTLSCSPISGHRSVSWYQQTPGQGLQFLFEYFSETQRNKGNFPGRFSGRQFSNSRSEMNVSTLELGDSALYLCASSGGTGWKETQYFGPGTRLLVL.

The chain joins TRBV28 to TRBJ2-3; D is possibly TRBD2 (7 bases). The V gene's germline CDR1 is MDHEN and CDR2 SYDVKM. V shed 5 bases and J shed 8 bases, with 17 bases lying between them. The CDR3 consists of 14 residues. The CDR3 is CASSPQGGGSTQYF. The CDR3 coding sequence is TGTGCCAGCAGTCCACAGGGAGGGGGGAGTACGCAGTATTTT.

V is TRBV4-1 and J is TRBJ1-1, with 7 positions matching TRBD1. After removal of 6 bases from V and 0 bases from J, the junction contained 13 bases not matched to a gene. In germline, CDR1 is MGHRA, CDR2 YSYEKL. The CDR3 extends over 17 amino acids. CDR3 DNA: TGCGCCAGCAGAGAACTGGGACAGCGATTCATGAACACTGAAGCTTTCTTT. Translated, it gives CASRELGQRFMNTEAFF.

Only one count was recorded for this clone. The CDR3 region is CASSAQGYEQYF. In DNA, the CDR3 is TGTGCCAGTAGCGCCCAGGGGTACGAGCAGTACTTC. The chain carries TRBV19 and TRBJ2-7, with a weak D call TRBD1 (6 bases). V lost 6 bases to trimming and J lost 4 bases, with 10 bases between them. CDR3 size: 12 residues. Germline CDR1 is LNHDA and CDR2 is SQIVND (reference sequence).

The chain joins TRBV19 to TRBJ1-2, with 10 bases fitting TRBD1. The CDR3 runs to 16 residues. Germline CDR1 is LNHDA and CDR2 is SQIVND (reference sequence). V lost 4 bases to trimming and J lost 4 bases; unmatched junction nucleotides: 9. The CDR3 loop is CASSKTSGTGAYGYTF. CDR3 DNA: TGTGCCAGTAGTAAGACCAGCGGGACAGGGGCCTATGGCTACACCTTC.

The chain combines TRBV19 with TRBJ1-5, with 7 bases lining up with TRBD1. The length of the CDR3 is 14 residues. V shed 5 bases, J shed 2 bases, and the junction held 3 bases outside the gene matches. Germline-derived CDR1 and CDR2 are LNHDA and SQIVND (reference sequence). The CDR3 region is CASSAGGGNQPQHF. The CDR3, as DNA: TGTGCCAGTAGTGCAGGGGGTGGCAATCAGCCCCAGCATTTT.

The rearrangement links TRBV27 to TRBJ1-1; D gene unclear. The CDR3 has 15 amino acids. The V and J ends lost 0 bases and 8 bases respectively, with 16 bases between them. Germline CDR1 reads MNHEY; CDR2 reads SMNVEV (reference sequence). The CDR3 DNA sequence: TGTGCCAGCAGTTTATCGCGATATGGAGATCGGGAAGCTTTCTTT. Protein sequence: CASSLSRYGDREAFF.

The rearrangement joins TRBV7-9 to TRBJ2-1; 13 bases match TRBD2. The CDR3 spans 15 residues. The J segment lost 10 bases and the V segment lost 4 bases, leaving 7 bases of the junction unmatched. Per germline, CDR1 SEHNR and CDR2 FQNEAQ (reference sequence). CDR3 nucleotide sequence: TGTGCCAGCAGCTGGGGACTAGCGGGACTGGGGGAGCAGTTCTTC. Protein sequence: CASSWGLAGLGEQFF.

The J gene is TRBJ2-5, the V gene TRBV30; 9 nucleotides line up with TRBD2. Trimming cost V 3 bases and J 5 bases; bases outside gene matches: 4. Germline assignment: CDR1 GTSNPN and CDR2 SVGIG (reference sequence). This CDR3 contains 13 residues. Here the CDR3 DNA reads TGTGCCTGGAGAGGACTAGCGTTGGAGACCCAGTACTTC. Protein: CAWRGLALETQYF.

This chain joins TRBV7-2 and TRBJ2-3, with TRBD2 identical over 9 bases. The CDR3 length is 17 residues. Germline CDR1 reads SGHTA; CDR2 reads FQGNSA. After removal of 5 bases from V and 1 base from J, the junction contained 10 bases not matched to a gene. CDR3: CASSDSRTSEGTDTQYF. The CDR3 DNA is TGTGCCAGCAGCGACTCTCGGACTAGCGAAGGCACAGATACGCAGTATTTT.

The genes are TRBV5-4 and TRBJ2-2; possible D gene TRBD1, 5 bases. The length of the CDR3 is 16 residues. The V end lost 1 base, the J end lost 4 bases, and 14 bases lay between the germline ends. CDR1 is SGHNT, CDR2 YYREEE, per germline (reference sequence). This CDR3 reads CASSLTPSGATGELFF. In DNA, the CDR3 is TGTGCCAGCAGCTTGACTCCCTCTGGGGCCACCGGGGAGCTGTTTTTT.

The J gene is TRBJ2-3, the V gene TRBV7-2; TRBD1 matches at 7 bases. The ends lost 5 bases at V and 1 base at J; junction bases unmatched: 9. This CDR3 is built from 16 residues. Germline CDR1 reads SGHTA; CDR2 reads FQGNSA. CDR3 protein: CASSPRRTGGTDTQYF. The CDR3 nucleotides are TGTGCCAGCAGCCCTCGGCGGACAGGTGGCACAGATACGCAGTATTTT.

This sequence joins TRBV19 and TRBJ2-7, with 10 positions matching TRBD1. The CDR3 consists of 13 residues. CDR1 is LNHDA and CDR2 is SQIVND in the germline V gene (reference sequence). With V trimmed by 6 bases and J by 6 bases, 5 bases remained unmatched. The CDR3, as DNA: TGTGCCAGTAGCCGAGACAGGGGGCCCGAGCAGTACTTC. It codes for CASSRDRGPEQYF.

This rearrangement joins TRBV9 to TRBJ1-3, with TRBD1 matching 9 bases. The V gene's germline CDR1 is SGDLS and CDR2 YYNGEE. The J segment lost 0 bases and the V segment lost 4 bases, leaving 2 bases of the junction unmatched. This CDR3 region has 15 residues. The CDR3 spells CASSKTGGSGNTIYF. CDR3 nucleotides: TGTGCCAGCAGCAAGACAGGGGGCTCTGGAAACACCATATATTTT.

This clone was seen once. V gene TRBV6-6 combines with J gene TRBJ1-2; D not resolved. Germline V lookup: CDR1 MNHNY, CDR2 SVGAGI (reference sequence). The V gene lost 2 bases and the J gene lost 2 bases, with 15 bases spanning the gap. This CDR3 has 16 amino acids. The CDR3 coding sequence is TGTGCCAGCAGTTACCCCCCTGAAGCCGGGAACTATGGCTACACCTTC. This gives the protein CASSYPPEAGNYGYTF.

This clone was recorded once. The chain is built from TRBV19 and TRBJ2-2; D possibly corresponds to TRBD1 (6 bases). V was clipped by 1 base and J by 4 bases, with 7 bases between them. The CDR3 length is 14 residues. CDR1 and CDR2 (germline): LNHDA, SQIVND (reference sequence). As DNA, the CDR3 is TGTGCCAGTAGTATAGTGGGGGCCACCGGGGAGCTGTTTTTT. Amino acids: CASSIVGATGELFF.

The V and J genes are TRBV14 and TRBJ2-1, with D perhaps TRBD1 (5 bases). This CDR3 has 12 residues. V was clipped by 4 bases and J by 12 bases, with 13 bases between them. Germline V gives CDR1 SGHDN, CDR2 FVKESK. The DNA of the CDR3 is TGTGCCAGCAGCCTAGGGGTGGCCGGGCAGTTCTTC. Encoded protein: CASSLGVAGQFF. Full variable domain (remainder filled in from reference TRBV14 and TRBJ2-1): EAGVTQFPSHSVIEKGQTVTLRCDPISGHDNLYWYRRVMGKEIKFLLHFVKESKQDESGMPNNRFLAERTGGTYSTLKVQPAELEDSGVYFCASSLGVAGQFFGPGTRLTVL.

V is TRBV7-2 and J is TRBJ2-3, with D tentatively TRBD1 (5 bases). V shed 5 bases and J shed 2 bases, with 11 bases lying between them. There are 14 residues in the CDR3. Per germline, CDR1 SGHTA and CDR2 FQGNSA. CDR3 amino acids: CASSPGFITDTQYF. CDR3 nucleotide sequence: TGTGCCAGCAGCCCAGGGTTCATCACAGATACGCAGTATTTT.

The genes are TRBV7-2 and TRBJ2-3, with D possibly being TRBD2 (6 bases). V shed 5 bases and J shed 4 bases, with 13 bases lying between them. This CDR3 is 14 amino acids long. From germline, CDR1 is SGHTA and CDR2 FQGNSA. The CDR3 sequence: CASSPGSSPDTQYF. DNA for the CDR3: TGTGCCAGCAGCCCCGGGAGTAGCCCAGATACGCAGTATTTT.

V is TRBV13 and J is TRBJ2-4; D is undetermined. Germline CDR1 reads PRHDT; CDR2 reads FYEKMQ (reference sequence). The CDR3 contains 12 residues. V shed 1 base and J shed 7 bases, with 5 bases lying between them. The CDR3 nucleotides read TGTGCCAGCAGCTTAGCGCGGAACATTCAGTACTTC. As protein: CASSLARNIQYF.

This clone was observed once. Here the CDR3 DNA reads TGCGCCAGCAGCCCCTCCGGGACAGGGGATTCACCCCTCCACTTT. It specifies CASSPSGTGDSPLHF. This sequence joins TRBV4-1 and TRBJ1-6; the match to TRBD1 covers 10 bases. The germline CDR1 and CDR2 sequences are MGHRA and YSYEKL. V shed 4 bases and J 8 bases; nucleotides not matched to a gene: 5. This CDR3 has 15 residues.

The chain joins TRBV18 to TRBJ2-2; the D is unclear. CDR3 size: 13 residues. V lost 1 base and J 6 bases, leaving 6 bases between the germline ends. CDR1 and CDR2 from the germline V gene are KGHSH and LQKENI. CDR3: CASSPLPAGELFF. CDR3 in DNA: TGTGCCAGCTCACCACTACCGGCCGGGGAGCTGTTTTTT.

This clone was detected once. The chain uses TRBV6-4 and TRBJ1-6, with D possibly being TRBD1 (6 bases). The germline V gene has CDR1 MRHNA and CDR2 SNTAGT. CDR3 length: 14 amino acids. V gave up 4 bases and J gave up 5 bases, with 9 bases separating them. The CDR3 sequence is CASSAGQHNSPLHF. DNA of the CDR3: TGTGCCAGCAGTGCGGGACAACATAATTCACCCCTCCACTTT.

This chain joins TRBV6-6 and TRBJ2-4; D possibly corresponds to TRBD2 (6 bases). Per the germline V gene, CDR1 is MNHNY and CDR2 is SVGAGI (reference sequence). Trimming pared 2 bases from V and 11 bases from J, leaving 10 bases between. The CDR3 consists of 12 residues. Here the CDR3 DNA reads TGTGCCAGCAGTTACCTCCTAGCGCTTCAGTACTTC. It is translated as CASSYLLALQYF.

The chain uses TRBV5-6 and TRBJ2-1, with 10 nucleotides matching TRBD2. J was trimmed by 9 bases and V by 1 base; bases with no gene match: 7. This CDR3 has 15 amino acids. Looked up from germline, CDR1 is SGHDT and CDR2 is YYEEEE. The CDR3, as DNA: TGTGCCAGCAGCTTGTCGGCTAGCGGGAGCCTTGAGCAGTTCTTC. Translated, it gives CASSLSASGSLEQFF.

This clone was recorded a few times. The CDR3 here is CASSPVLGPQLFQGYTF. CDR3 in DNA: TGTGCCAGCAGCCCCGTTTTGGGGCCCCAACTCTTCCAAGGCTACACCTTC. The genes are TRBV27 and TRBJ1-2; tentative D call: TRBD1 (5 bases). This CDR3 is 17 amino acids long. Trimming left V 6 bases short and J 8 bases short, with 28 bases between. Germline-derived CDR1 and CDR2 are MNHEY and SMNVEV (reference sequence).

The rearrangement uses TRBV27 and TRBJ2-7; 16 bases are a match to TRBD2. The CDR3 sequence is 18 residues long. V was pared by 8 bases and J by 0 bases, with 10 bases of the junction left unmatched. Germline CDR1 reads MNHEY; CDR2 reads SMNVEV (reference sequence). CDR3 sequence: CASGNPGLAGGLSYEQYF. The CDR3 nucleotides read TGTGCCAGCGGAAATCCGGGACTAGCGGGAGGGCTCTCCTACGAGCAGTACTTC.

The CDR3 DNA sequence: TGTGCCAGCAGAAGCGGGAGCTCCTACAATGAGCAGTTCTTC. Residues: CASRSGSSYNEQFF. The chain combines TRBV6-6 with TRBJ2-1; 8 nucleotides agree with TRBD2. CDR1 MNHNY and CDR2 SVGAGI come from the germline V gene (reference sequence). V lost 6 bases and J lost 0; bases outside the gene matches: 1. This CDR3 comprises 14 residues.